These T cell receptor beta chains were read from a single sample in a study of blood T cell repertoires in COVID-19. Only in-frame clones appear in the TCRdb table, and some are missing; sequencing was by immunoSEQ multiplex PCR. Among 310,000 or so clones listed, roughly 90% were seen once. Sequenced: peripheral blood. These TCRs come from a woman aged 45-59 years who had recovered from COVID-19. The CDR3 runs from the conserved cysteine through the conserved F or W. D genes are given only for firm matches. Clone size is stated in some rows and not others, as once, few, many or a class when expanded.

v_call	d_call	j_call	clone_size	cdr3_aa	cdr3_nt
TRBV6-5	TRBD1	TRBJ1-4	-	CASSPDRGNNEKLFF	TGTGCCAGCAGTCCGGACAGGGGTAATAATGAAAAACTGTTTTTT
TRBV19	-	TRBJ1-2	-	CASSIPSQRYGYTF	TGTGCCAGTAGTATACCGTCGCAGCGCTATGGCTACACCTTC
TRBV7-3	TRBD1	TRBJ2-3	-	CASSSDRGQQDTQYF	TGTGCCAGCAGCTCCGACAGGGGGCAACAAGATACGCAGTATTTT
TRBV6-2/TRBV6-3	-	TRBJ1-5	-	CASSYGSGVSQPQHF	TGTGCCAGCAGTTATGGTTCAGGGGTAAGTCAGCCCCAGCATTTT
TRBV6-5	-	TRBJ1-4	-	CASSYGRGRTNEKLFF	TGTGCCAGCAGTTACGGGCGGGGGCGGACTAATGAAAAACTGTTTTTT
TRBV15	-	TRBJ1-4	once	CATSRKSAANEKLFF	TGTGCCACCAGCAGAAAGAGTGCGGCTAATGAAAAACTGTTTTTT
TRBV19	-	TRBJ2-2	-	CASSIMAGNTGELFF	TGTGCCAGTAGTATAATGGCGGGGAACACCGGGGAGCTGTTTTTT
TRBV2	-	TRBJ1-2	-	CASRETGHFYTF	TGTGCCAGCAGGGAGACGGGACACTTCTACACCTTC
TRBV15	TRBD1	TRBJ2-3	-	CATSRDYLRDRDVDTQYF	TGTGCCACCAGCAGGGATTACCTTCGGGACAGGGACGTCGATACGCAGTATTTT
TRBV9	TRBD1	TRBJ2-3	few	CASSVAYGTGGRTDTQYF	TGTGCCAGCAGCGTAGCATACGGGACAGGGGGAAGAACAGATACGCAGTATTTT
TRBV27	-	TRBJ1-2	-	CATYRGGYTF	TGTGCCACCTACCGTGGTGGCTACACCTTC
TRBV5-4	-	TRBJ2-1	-	CASSLGRDSYNEQFF	TGTGCCAGCAGCTTGGGGAGGGACTCCTACAATGAGCAGTTCTTC
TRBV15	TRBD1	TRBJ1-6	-	CATSRDRTGGGSPLHF	TGTGCCACCAGCAGAGATCGAACAGGGGGAGGTTCACCCCTCCACTTT
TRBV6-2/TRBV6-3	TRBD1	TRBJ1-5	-	CASSLTGGNQPQHF	TGTGCCAGCAGCCTGACAGGGGGCAACCAGCCCCAGCATTTT
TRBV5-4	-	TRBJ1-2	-	CASSSAPSQGGYTF	TGTGCCAGCAGCTCCGCCCCTTCCCAGGGTGGCTACACCTTC
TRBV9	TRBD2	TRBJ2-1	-	CASSVAPSGAFYNEQFF	TGTGCCAGCAGCGTAGCGCCCAGCGGGGCCTTCTACAATGAGCAGTTCTTC
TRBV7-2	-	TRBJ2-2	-	CASNDISGELFF	TGTGCCAGCAACGACATATCCGGGGAGCTGTTTTTT
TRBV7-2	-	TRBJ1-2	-	CASSLGRKYGYTF	TGTGCCAGCAGCTTAGGGCGGAAATATGGCTACACCTTC
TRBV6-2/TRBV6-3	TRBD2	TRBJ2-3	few	CASSYNPGLAGAGTDTQYF	TGTGCCAGCAGTTACAACCCGGGACTAGCGGGAGCGGGCACAGATACGCAGTATTTT
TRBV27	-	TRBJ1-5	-	CASSPAPSGQPQHF	TGTGCCAGCAGCCCTGCCCCCTCCGGTCAGCCCCAGCATTTT
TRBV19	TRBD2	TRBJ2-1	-	CASKFAGVSYNEQFF	TGTGCCAGTAAATTCGCGGGAGTGAGCTACAATGAGCAGTTCTTC
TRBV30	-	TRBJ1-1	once	CAWSFRLNFGTSKNPPAFF	TGTGCCTGGAGTTTTCGTCTCAATTTTGGGACATCGAAGAACCCACCAGCTTTCTTT
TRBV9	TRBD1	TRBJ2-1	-	CASSVQTGDNEQFF	TGTGCCAGCAGCGTCCAAACAGGGGACAATGAGCAGTTCTTC
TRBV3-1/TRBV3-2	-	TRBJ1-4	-	CASSQSQGGNEKLFF	TGTGCCAGCAGCCAATCCCAGGGAGGTAATGAAAAACTGTTTTTT
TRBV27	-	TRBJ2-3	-	CASSLTPRSDTQYF	TGTGCCAGCAGTTTAACCCCCCGGTCAGATACGCAGTATTTT
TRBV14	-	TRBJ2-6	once	CASSRSSGANVLTF	TGTGCCAGTTCCCGGTCCTCTGGGGCCAACGTCCTGACTTTC
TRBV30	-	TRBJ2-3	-	CAWNEGGQDTQYF	TGTGCCTGGAATGAGGGCGGTCAAGATACGCAGTATTTT
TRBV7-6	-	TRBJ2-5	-	CASSPWWGHIKETQYF	TGTGCCAGCAGCCCCTGGTGGGGGCACATAAAAGAGACCCAGTACTTC
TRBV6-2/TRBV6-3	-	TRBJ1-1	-	CASSYESGDERPMNTEAFF	TGTGCCAGCAGTTACGAGTCGGGGGACGAGCGGCCCATGAACACTGAAGCTTTCTTT
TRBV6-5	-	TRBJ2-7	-	CASSLQGWSYEQYF	TGTGCCAGCAGTCTCCAGGGTTGGTCCTACGAGCAGTACTTC
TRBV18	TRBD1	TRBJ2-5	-	CASSPRGFGTQYF	TGTGCCAGCTCACCCAGGGGGTTTGGGACCCAGTACTTC
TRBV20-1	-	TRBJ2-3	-	CSAPRTDTQYF	TGCAGTGCTCCTCGCACAGATACGCAGTATTTT
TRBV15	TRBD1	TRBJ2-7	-	CATSRGDREYEQYF	TGTGCCACCAGCAGGGGGGACAGGGAGTACGAGCAGTACTTC
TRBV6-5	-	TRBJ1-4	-	CASSLGFGTDNEKLFF	TGTGCCAGCAGTTTGGGTTTCGGGACTGACAATGAAAAACTGTTTTTT
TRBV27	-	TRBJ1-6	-	CASRAGGGLFSPLHF	TGTGCCAGCAGAGCCGGGGGGGGCTTGTTTTCACCCCTCCACTTT
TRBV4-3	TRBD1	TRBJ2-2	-	CASSWGQGLNTGELFF	TGCGCCAGCAGCTGGGGACAGGGGTTAAACACCGGGGAGCTGTTTTTT
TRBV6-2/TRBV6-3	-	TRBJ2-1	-	CASSLLGLASTYNEQFF	TGTGCCAGCAGTTTACTAGGATTGGCGTCTACCTACAATGAGCAGTTCTTC
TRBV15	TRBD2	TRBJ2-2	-	CATSRDRAGGNTGELFF	TGTGCCACCAGCAGAGATCGGGCGGGGGGTAACACCGGGGAGCTGTTTTTT
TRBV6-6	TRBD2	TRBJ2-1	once	CASSPTLTSGRFNEQFF	TGTGCCAGCAGTCCTACATTGACTAGCGGGAGATTCAATGAGCAGTTCTTC
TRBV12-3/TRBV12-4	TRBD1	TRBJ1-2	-	CASSLRTGYGYTF	TGTGCCAGCAGTTTGCGGACAGGGTATGGCTACACCTTC
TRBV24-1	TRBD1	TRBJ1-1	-	CASKQGMNTEAFF	TGTGCCAGTAAACAGGGGATGAACACTGAAGCTTTCTTT
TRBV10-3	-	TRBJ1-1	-	CAISESEGGAFF	TGTGCCATCAGTGAGTCCGAGGGTGGCGCTTTCTTT
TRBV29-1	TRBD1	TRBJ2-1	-	CSVEFWGTGGNEQFF	TGCAGCGTTGAATTTTGGGGGACAGGGGGCAATGAGCAGTTCTTC
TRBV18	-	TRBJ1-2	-	CASSPPTVTNYGYTF	TGTGCCAGCTCACCACCGACAGTTACTAACTATGGCTACACCTTC
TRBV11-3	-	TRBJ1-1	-	CASSFREGTEAFF	TGTGCCAGCAGCTTTAGGGAGGGCACTGAAGCTTTCTTT
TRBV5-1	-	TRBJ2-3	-	CASSPGGDTQYF	TGCGCCAGCAGCCCCGGAGGAGATACGCAGTATTTT